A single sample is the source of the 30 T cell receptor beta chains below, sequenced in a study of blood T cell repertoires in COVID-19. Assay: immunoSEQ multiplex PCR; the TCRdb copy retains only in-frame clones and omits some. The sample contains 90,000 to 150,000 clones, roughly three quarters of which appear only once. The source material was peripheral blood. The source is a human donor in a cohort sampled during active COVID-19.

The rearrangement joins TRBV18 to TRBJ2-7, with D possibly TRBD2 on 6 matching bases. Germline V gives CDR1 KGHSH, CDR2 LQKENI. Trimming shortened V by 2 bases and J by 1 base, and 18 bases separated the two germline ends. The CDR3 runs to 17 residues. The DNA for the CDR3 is TGTGCCAGCTCACCAGAGGCAGGGACTCGGTCTTCCTACGAGCAGTACTTC. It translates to CASSPEAGTRSSYEQYF.

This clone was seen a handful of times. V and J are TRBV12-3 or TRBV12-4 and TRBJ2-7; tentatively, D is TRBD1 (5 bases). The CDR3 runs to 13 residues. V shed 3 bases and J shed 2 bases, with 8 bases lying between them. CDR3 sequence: CASSFKGTYEQYF. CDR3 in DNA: TGTGCCAGCAGTTTTAAGGGGACCTACGAGCAGTACTTC.

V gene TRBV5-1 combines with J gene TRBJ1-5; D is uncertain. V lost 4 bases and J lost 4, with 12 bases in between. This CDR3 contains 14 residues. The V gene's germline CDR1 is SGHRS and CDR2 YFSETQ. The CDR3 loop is CASSPLSRNQPQHF. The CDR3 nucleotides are TGCGCCAGCAGCCCCCTCTCGAGAAATCAGCCCCAGCATTTT.

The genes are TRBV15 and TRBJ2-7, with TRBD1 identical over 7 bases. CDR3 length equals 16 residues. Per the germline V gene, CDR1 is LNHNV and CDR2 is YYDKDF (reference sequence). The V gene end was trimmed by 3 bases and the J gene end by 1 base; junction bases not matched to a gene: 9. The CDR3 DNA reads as TGTGCCACCAGCAGGGACCCTTGGGACAGTTCCTACGAGCAGTACTTC. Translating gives CATSRDPWDSSYEQYF.

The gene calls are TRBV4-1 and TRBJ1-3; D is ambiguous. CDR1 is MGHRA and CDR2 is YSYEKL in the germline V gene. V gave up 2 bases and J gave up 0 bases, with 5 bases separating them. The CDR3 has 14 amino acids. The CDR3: CASSQIISGNTIYF. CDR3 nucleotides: TGCGCCAGCAGCCAAATTATCTCTGGAAACACCATATATTTT.

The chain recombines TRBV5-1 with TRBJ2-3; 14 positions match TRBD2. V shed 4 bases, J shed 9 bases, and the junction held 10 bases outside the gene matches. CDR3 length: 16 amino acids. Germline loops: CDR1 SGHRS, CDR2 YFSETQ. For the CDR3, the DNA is TGCGCCAGCAGCGCCGCCGGGACTAGCGGGAGTGAAACGCAGTATTTT. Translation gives CASSAAGTSGSETQYF.

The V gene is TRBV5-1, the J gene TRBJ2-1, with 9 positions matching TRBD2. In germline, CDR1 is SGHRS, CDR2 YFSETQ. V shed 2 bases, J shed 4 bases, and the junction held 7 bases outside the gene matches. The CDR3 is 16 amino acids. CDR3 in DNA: TGCGCCAGCAGCTTCGCAAGCGGGGGGACATACAATGAGCAGTTCTTC. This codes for CASSFASGGTYNEQFF.

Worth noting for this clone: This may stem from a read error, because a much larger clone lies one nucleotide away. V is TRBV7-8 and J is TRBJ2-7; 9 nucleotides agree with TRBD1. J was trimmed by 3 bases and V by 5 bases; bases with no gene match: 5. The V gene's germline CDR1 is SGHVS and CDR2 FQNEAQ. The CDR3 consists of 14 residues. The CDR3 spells CASSPGQGFYEQYF. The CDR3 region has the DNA TGTGCCAGCAGCCCGGGACAGGGTTTCTACGAGCAGTACTTC.

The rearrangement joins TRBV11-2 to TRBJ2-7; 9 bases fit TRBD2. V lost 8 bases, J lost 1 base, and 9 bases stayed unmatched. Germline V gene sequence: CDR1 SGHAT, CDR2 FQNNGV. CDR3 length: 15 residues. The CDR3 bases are TGTGCCAGCGGGGCCCAGCGGGAGGTTTCCTACGAGCAGTACTTC. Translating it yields CASGAQREVSYEQYF.

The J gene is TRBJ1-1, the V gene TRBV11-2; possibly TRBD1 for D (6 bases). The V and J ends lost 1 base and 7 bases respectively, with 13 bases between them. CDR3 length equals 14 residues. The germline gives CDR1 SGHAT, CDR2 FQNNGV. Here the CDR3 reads CASSLGGGTFEAFF. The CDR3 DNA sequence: TGTGCCAGCAGCTTAGGGGGGGGCACGTTTGAAGCTTTCTTT. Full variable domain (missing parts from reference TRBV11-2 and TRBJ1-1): EAGVAQSPRYKIIEKRQSVAFWCNPISGHATLYWYQQILGQGPKLLIQFQNNGVVDDSQLPKDRFSAERLKGVDSTLKIQPAKLEDSAVYLCASSLGGGTFEAFFGQGTRLTVV.

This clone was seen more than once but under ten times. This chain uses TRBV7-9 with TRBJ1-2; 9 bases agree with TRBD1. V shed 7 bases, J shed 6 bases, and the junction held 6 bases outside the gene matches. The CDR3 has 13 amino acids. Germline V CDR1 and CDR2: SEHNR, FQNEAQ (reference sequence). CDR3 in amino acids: CASMGQGLDGYTF. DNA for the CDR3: TGTGCCAGCATGGGACAGGGTTTGGATGGCTACACCTTC.

CDR3 sequence reads: CASSYGGNQPQHF. The CDR3 bases are TGTGCCAGCAGTTACGGGGGGAATCAGCCCCAGCATTTT. The genes are TRBV6-6 and TRBJ1-5; possibly TRBD1 for D (5 bases). The germline V gene encodes CDR1 MNHNY and CDR2 SVGAGI (reference sequence). V shed 2 bases and J shed 4 bases, with 6 bases lying between them. The CDR3 has 13 amino acids.

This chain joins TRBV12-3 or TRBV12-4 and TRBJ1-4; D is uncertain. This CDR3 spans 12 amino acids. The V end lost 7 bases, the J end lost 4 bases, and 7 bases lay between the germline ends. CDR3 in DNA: TGTGCCAGCACTTACAATAATGAAAAACTGTTTTTT. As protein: CASTYNNEKLFF.

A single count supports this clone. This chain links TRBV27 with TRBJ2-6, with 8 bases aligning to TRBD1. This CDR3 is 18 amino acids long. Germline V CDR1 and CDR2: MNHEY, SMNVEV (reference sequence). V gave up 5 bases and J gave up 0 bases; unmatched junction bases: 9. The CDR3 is CASSGADRDFSGANVLTF. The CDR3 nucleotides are TGTGCCAGCAGTGGCGCGGACAGGGACTTCTCTGGGGCCAACGTCCTGACTTTC.

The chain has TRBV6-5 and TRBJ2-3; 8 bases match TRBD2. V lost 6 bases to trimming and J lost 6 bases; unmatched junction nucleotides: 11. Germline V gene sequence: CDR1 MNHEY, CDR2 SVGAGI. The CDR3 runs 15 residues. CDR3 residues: CASSPTASGWDTQYF. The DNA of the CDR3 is TGTGCCAGCAGCCCGACAGCTAGCGGGTGGGATACGCAGTATTTT.

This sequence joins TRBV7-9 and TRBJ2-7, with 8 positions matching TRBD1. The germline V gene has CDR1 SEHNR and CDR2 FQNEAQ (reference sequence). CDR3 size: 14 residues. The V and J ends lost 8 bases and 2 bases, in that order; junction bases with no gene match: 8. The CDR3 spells CASGLSGQAYEQYF. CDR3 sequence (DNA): TGTGCCAGCGGCCTCTCGGGACAGGCCTACGAGCAGTACTTC.

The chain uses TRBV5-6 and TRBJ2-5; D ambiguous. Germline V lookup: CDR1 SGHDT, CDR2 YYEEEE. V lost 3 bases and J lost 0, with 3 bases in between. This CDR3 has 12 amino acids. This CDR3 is CASSSYQETQYF. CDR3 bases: TGTGCCAGCAGCTCGTACCAAGAGACCCAGTACTTC.

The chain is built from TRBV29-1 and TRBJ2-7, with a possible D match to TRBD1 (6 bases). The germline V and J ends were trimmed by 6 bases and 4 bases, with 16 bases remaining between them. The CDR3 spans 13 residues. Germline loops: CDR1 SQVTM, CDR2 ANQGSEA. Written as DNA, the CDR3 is TGCAGCGTAGGGGAGACGCAGGGGTACGAGCAGTACTTC. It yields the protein CSVGETQGYEQYF.

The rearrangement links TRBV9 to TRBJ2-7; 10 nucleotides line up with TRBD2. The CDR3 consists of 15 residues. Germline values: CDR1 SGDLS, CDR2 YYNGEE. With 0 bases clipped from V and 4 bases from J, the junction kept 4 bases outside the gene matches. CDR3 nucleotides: TGTGCCAGCAGCGTAGCGAGCGGGGGGGCGTACGAGCAGTACTTC. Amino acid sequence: CASSVASGGAYEQYF.

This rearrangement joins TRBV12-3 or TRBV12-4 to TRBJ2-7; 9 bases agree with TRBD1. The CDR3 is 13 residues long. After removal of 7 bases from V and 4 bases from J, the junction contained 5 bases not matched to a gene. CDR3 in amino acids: CASTGTGTYEQYF. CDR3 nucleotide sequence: TGTGCCAGCACCGGGACAGGGACGTACGAGCAGTACTTC.

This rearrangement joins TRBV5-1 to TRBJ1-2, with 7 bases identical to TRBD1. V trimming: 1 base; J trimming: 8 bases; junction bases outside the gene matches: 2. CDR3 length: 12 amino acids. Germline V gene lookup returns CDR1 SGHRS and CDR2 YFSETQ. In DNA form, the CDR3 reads TGCGCCAGCAGCTTGAGAGGGGGCGGCTACACCTTC. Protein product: CASSLRGGGYTF.

The CDR3 nucleotides read TGTGCCAGCAGGGATAGCGGGAGTCGGGAAGAGCAGTACTTC. It specifies CASRDSGSREEQYF. The J gene is TRBJ2-7, the V gene TRBV2; 9 nucleotides line up with TRBD2. This CDR3 is 14 amino acids long. V was clipped by 6 bases and J by 7 bases; unmatched bases: 10. Germline loops: CDR1 SNHLY, CDR2 FYNNEI.

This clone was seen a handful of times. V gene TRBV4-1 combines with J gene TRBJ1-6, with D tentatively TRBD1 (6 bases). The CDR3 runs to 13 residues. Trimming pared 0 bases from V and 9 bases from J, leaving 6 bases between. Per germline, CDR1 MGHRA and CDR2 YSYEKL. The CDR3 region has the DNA TGCGCCAGCAGCCAAGAAGGGGGTTCACCCCTCCACTTT. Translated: CASSQEGGSPLHF.

Here the CDR3 DNA reads TGTGCCAGCAGCCCCGGACAGGAGTACTACGAGCAGTACTTC. Amino acid sequence: CASSPGQEYYEQYF. The chain carries TRBV7-9 and TRBJ2-7; 7 bases are a match to TRBD1. Germline V gene data show CDR1 as SEHNR and CDR2 as FQNEAQ (reference sequence). CDR3 length equals 14 residues. The V gene end was trimmed by 5 bases and the J gene end by 3 bases; junction bases not matched to a gene: 7.

The chain's CDR3 is CASSHGQKGGTEAFF. CDR3 sequence (DNA): TGCGCCAGCAGCCATGGGCAGAAAGGGGGAACTGAAGCTTTCTTT. The chain uses TRBV4-1 and TRBJ1-1; D is perhaps TRBD1 (6 bases). Trimming shortened V by 3 bases and J by 5 bases, and 16 bases separated the two germline ends. CDR3 length: 15 residues. Germline loops: CDR1 MGHRA, CDR2 YSYEKL.

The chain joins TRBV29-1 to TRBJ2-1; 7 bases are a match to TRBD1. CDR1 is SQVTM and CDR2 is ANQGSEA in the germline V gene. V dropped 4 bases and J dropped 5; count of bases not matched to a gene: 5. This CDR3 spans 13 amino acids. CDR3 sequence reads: CSVAGGLHNEQFF. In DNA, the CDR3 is TGCAGCGTTGCAGGGGGTTTACACAATGAGCAGTTCTTC.

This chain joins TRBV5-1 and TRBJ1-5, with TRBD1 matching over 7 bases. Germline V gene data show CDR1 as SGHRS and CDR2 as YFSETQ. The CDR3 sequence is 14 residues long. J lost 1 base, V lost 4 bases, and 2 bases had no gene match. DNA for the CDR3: TGCGCCAGCAGCGAGGGACAGAGCAATCAGCCCCAGCATTTT. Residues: CASSEGQSNQPQHF.

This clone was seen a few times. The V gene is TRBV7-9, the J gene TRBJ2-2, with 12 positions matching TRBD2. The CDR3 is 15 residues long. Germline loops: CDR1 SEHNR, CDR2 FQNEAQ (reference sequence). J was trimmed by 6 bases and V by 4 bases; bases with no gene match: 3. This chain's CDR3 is CASSSTSGSPGELFF. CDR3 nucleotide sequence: TGTGCCAGCAGCTCGACTAGCGGGAGTCCCGGGGAGCTGTTTTTT.

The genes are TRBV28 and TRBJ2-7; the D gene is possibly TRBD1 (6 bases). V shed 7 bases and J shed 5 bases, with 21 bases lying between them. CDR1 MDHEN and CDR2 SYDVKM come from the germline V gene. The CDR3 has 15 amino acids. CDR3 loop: CASTPGTTQGDEQYF. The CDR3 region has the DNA TGTGCCAGCACCCCCGGGACAACACAAGGGGACGAGCAGTACTTC.

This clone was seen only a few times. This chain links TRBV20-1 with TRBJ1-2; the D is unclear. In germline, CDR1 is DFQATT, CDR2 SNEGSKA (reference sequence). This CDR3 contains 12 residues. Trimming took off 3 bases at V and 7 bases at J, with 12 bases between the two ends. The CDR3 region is CSASAGGTGYTF. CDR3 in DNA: TGCAGTGCTAGTGCGGGTGGCACTGGCTACACCTTC.